This record concerns one T cell receptor beta chain sequence. These data are taken from a study of shared clonotypes between healthy human individuals. Sorted-subset replicate PCRs used around 200 ng of genomic DNA. This amount corresponded to approximately 30,000 T cell genomes. Only in-frame clones appear in the TCRdb table, and some are missing; sequencing was by immunoSEQ multiplex PCR. The sample carries 800,000 to 950,000 clones, just over 95% recorded once. The CDR3 extends over 11 amino acids. Germline CDR1 is SQVTM and CDR2 is ANQGSEA. The V end was cut by 5 bases, the J end by 0 bases, with 4 bases between. The naive CD8 population came from CD45RO-negative cells selected for CCR7, without terminally differentiated effector memory CD45RA+ cells. The healthy adult donors were HIV-negative and reported no recent acute infections or vaccinations.

The chain links TRBV29-1 to TRBJ2-5; D gene unclear. This receptor was obtained from a man aged 25 to 40 in good health. The source material was naive CD8+ T cells sorted from blood. The CDR3 region is CSVPHQETQYF. The CDR3 coding sequence is TGCAGCGTTCCCCACCAAGAGACCCAGTACTTC.